This T cell receptor beta chain derives from a study of shared clonotypes between healthy human individuals. At the level of the study: The donors, two women and a few men, were aged 18 to 49. General study results and limits: Shared clonotypes across all four donors exceeded non-shared ones in generation probability. On the whole, naive subsets had larger estimated richness than memory subsets had.

From germline, CDR1 is SGHTA and CDR2 FQGNSA. This CDR3 has 12 residues. Trimming stripped 3 bases from V and 1 base from J, with 3 bases between. Donors, healthy HIV-negative adults, lacked recent acute infections or vaccinations. There are a few counts of this clone. Its target is not known. The same CDR3 also results from other DNA sequences found in this sample. The table came from immunoSEQ multiplex PCR; TCRdb's copy has only in-frame clones and leaves some out. This table holds some 350,000 clones, around 74% found once. The sample comprised memory CD4+ T cells sorted from blood. Subset meaning: CD45RA-negative fraction. The V gene is TRBV7-2, the J gene TRBJ1-1; the D is unclear. The source is a man between 25 and 39 years old in good health. The CDR3 here is CASSFSNTEAFF. In DNA form, the CDR3 reads TGTGCCAGCAGCTTCTCGAACACTGAAGCTTTCTTT.